This T cell receptor beta chain was captured by sequencing in a study of OX40 agonist ivuxolimab in advanced cancers. For the study at large: Ivuxolimab is an agonistic anti-OX40 (CD134) antibody, and patients were treated with it. Anti-PD-1, anti-PD-L1 or anti-CTLA-4 therapy given earlier was allowed, and around 40% had some.

V was shortened by 5 bases and J by 2 bases, with 13 bases between the two germline ends. The germline V gene encodes CDR1 SNHLY and CDR2 FYNNEI. The CDR3 is made up of 14 amino acids. Measured with immunoSEQ multiplex PCR; TCRdb has only the in-frame clones, and not every one. The sample has some 10,000 clones; over 60% are singletons. Autoimmune disease history or systemic immunosuppression disqualified patients. The TCR was taken from an adult with an advanced solid tumor such as melanoma, head and neck, liver or kidney cancer. The chain uses TRBV2 and TRBJ2-7; D may correspond to TRBD1 or TRBD2 (5 bases each). The sequences come from CD4+ or CD8+ T cells sorted from blood, collected in a trial of the OX40 agonist ivuxolimab. The CDR3 protein is CASSTRGLTYEQYF. The CDR3 DNA reads as TGTGCCAGCAGTACACGGGGCCTTACCTACGAGCAGTACTTC.